The sequence of this TCR beta chain was determined in a study of T cell responses to AZD1222 COVID-19 vaccine. Findings of the study overall: Clonal diversity may have been underestimated, and the donors were mostly white British, with more females than males.

In germline, CDR1 is MNHEY, CDR2 SVGEGT. The CDR3 loop spans 14 amino acids. V gave up 6 bases and J gave up 6 bases, with 12 bases separating them. The data were produced by immunoSEQ multiplex PCR, yet TCRdb's version contains in-frame clones alone and is incomplete. The sample comprises about 150,000 clones, approximately 90% of which are singletons, and roughly 4% rests with the top ten. This clone has a handful of counts. Its antigen is unknown. The chain carries TRBV6-2 or TRBV6-3 and TRBJ1-6; the D is unclear. This receptor was taken from an adult in good health. This specimen consisted of peripheral blood, obtained on day 0 of AZD1222 vaccination. The CDR3 nucleotides are TGTGCCAGCAGCCGCTTGAACACTAATTCACCCCTCCACTTT. Amino acid sequence: CASSRLNTNSPLHF.